Presented here are 27 T cell receptor beta chains from one specimen sequenced in a study of blood T cell repertoires in COVID-19. Using immunoSEQ multiplex PCR, the repertoire was profiled, and TCRdb retains in-frame clones only, with some absent. The profile shows 20,000 to 25,000 clones, roughly 75% of them singletons. Material: peripheral blood. Receptor source: a human donor in a cohort sampled during active or convalescent COVID-19.

The chain couples TRBV2 to TRBJ2-2, with 11 nucleotides matching TRBD2. Germline CDR1 is SNHLY and CDR2 is FYNNEI. The CDR3 totals 14 residues. Unmatched junction bases numbered 5, after V lost 11 bases and J lost 3 bases. CDR3 in DNA: TGTGCCGGCTTAGCGGGAGGGTACACCGGGGAGCTGTTTTTT. This codes for CAGLAGGYTGELFF.

The chain employs TRBV13 and TRBJ2-2, with 10 bases lining up with TRBD2. V shed 4 bases, J shed 4 bases, and the junction held 3 bases outside the gene matches. CDR3 length: 15 amino acids. The germline V gene encodes CDR1 PRHDT and CDR2 FYEKMQ (reference sequence). CDR3 DNA sequence: TGTGCCAGCAGCTCCAGCGGGAGGGCCACCGGGGAGCTGTTTTTT. Its protein product is CASSSSGRATGELFF. The variable domain in full, with the rest retrieved from reference TRBV13 and TRBJ2-2, is AAGVIQSPRHLIKEKRETATLKCYPIPRHDTVYWYQQGPGQDPQFLISFYEKMQSDKGSIPDRFSAQQFSDYHSELNMSSLELGDSALYFCASSSSGRATGELFFGEGSRLTVL.

The chain employs TRBV28 and TRBJ1-5; no firm D call. Per the germline V gene, CDR1 is MDHEN and CDR2 is SYDVKM. CDR3 size: 19 residues. V was clipped by 4 bases and J by 2 bases, with 24 bases between them. The CDR3, as DNA: TGTGCCAGCAGTTCCTTACCGGTCGAGAGGGTTTGGCGCAATCAGCCCCAGCATTTT. Its protein is CASSSLPVERVWRNQPQHF.

This clone was seen a handful of times. The chain employs TRBV4-2 and TRBJ1-3; 8 nucleotides align to TRBD1. This CDR3 is built from 17 residues. The V segment lost 3 bases and the J segment 5 bases; nucleotides outside the gene matches: 12. Germline loops: CDR1 LGHNA, CDR2 YNFKEQ. The CDR3 is CASSHTGTGTGRNTIYF. CDR3 DNA sequence: TGTGCCAGCAGCCACACCGGGACGGGGACAGGTCGAAACACCATATATTTT.

The rearrangement uses TRBV24-1 and TRBJ2-2; TRBD1 matches at 9 bases. Germline CDR1 reads KGHDR; CDR2 reads SFDVKD. This CDR3 has 17 amino acids. V was pared by 1 base and J by 4 bases, with 6 bases of the junction left unmatched. The CDR3 region has the DNA TGTGCCACCAGTGATTTTTGGGAACAGGGGGCCACCGGGGAGCTGTTTTTT. Amino acids: CATSDFWEQGATGELFF.

The rearrangement links TRBV27 to TRBJ1-1, with a weak D call TRBD1 (5 bases). The CDR3 covers 12 residues. Deletions cut 5 bases from V and 2 bases from J, with 6 bases between. Per germline, CDR1 MNHEY and CDR2 SMNVEV (reference sequence). As DNA, the CDR3 is TGTGCCAGCAGTCAGGGAAACACTGAAGCTTTCTTT. Protein: CASSQGNTEAFF.

This chain uses TRBV7-9 with TRBJ2-1; TRBD2 might be the D (6 bases). The germline V and J ends were trimmed by 4 bases and 10 bases, with 17 bases remaining between them. The germline gives CDR1 SEHNR, CDR2 FQNEAQ (reference sequence). The CDR3 contains 14 residues. CDR3 loop: CASSSGYGTGEQFF. DNA of the CDR3: TGTGCCAGCAGCTCGGGATACGGGACTGGAGAGCAGTTCTTC. The whole variable domain, remainder taken from reference TRBV7-9 and TRBJ2-1, is DTGVSQNPRHKITKRGQNVTFRCDPISEHNRLYWYRQTLGQGPEFLTYFQNEAQLEKSRLLSDRFSAERPKGSFSTLEIQRTEQGDSAMYLCASSSGYGTGEQFFGPGTRLTVL.

The chain employs TRBV9 and TRBJ2-4, with D possibly being TRBD2 (5 bases). CDR3 length equals 14 residues. Per germline, CDR1 SGDLS and CDR2 YYNGEE. V lost 4 bases to trimming and J lost 6 bases, with 14 bases between them. CDR3 in amino acids: CASSPTGGRNIQYF. The DNA of the CDR3 is TGTGCCAGCAGCCCCACCGGAGGACGAAACATTCAGTACTTC.

The chain couples TRBV9 to TRBJ2-7, with 10 bases lining up with TRBD2. CDR3 size: 16 residues. Germline trimming cut 0 bases from V and 7 bases from J; bases unmatched to any gene: 10. Looked up from germline, CDR1 is SGDLS and CDR2 is YYNGEE. CDR3 sequence (DNA): TGTGCCAGCAGCGTAGGAGTAGCGGGAGGCGGTGGGGAGCAGTACTTC. As protein: CASSVGVAGGGGEQYF.

This chain uses TRBV18 with TRBJ1-1; 7 bases agree with TRBD1. Per germline, CDR1 KGHSH and CDR2 LQKENI. J gave up 0 bases and V 8 bases, and 6 bases lay outside the gene matches. The CDR3 loop spans 14 amino acids. In nucleotides, the CDR3 is TGTGCCAGCGGTCCCGGGACAGTGAACACTGAAGCTTTCTTT. It specifies CASGPGTVNTEAFF.

The chain links TRBV11-2 to TRBJ2-5; the match to TRBD2 covers 9 bases. V lost 3 bases and J lost 5; bases outside the gene matches: 4. The CDR3 runs 14 residues. CDR1 and CDR2 from the germline V gene are SGHAT and FQNNGV. The CDR3 protein is CASSFGGGAETQYF. The DNA of the CDR3 is TGTGCCAGCAGCTTCGGCGGGGGGGCCGAGACCCAGTACTTC.

By proportion, this clone is medium-sized. The chain links TRBV5-6 to TRBJ1-5; D not resolved. In germline, CDR1 is SGHDT, CDR2 YYEEEE. V was clipped by 2 bases and J by 5 bases, with 5 bases between them. The length of the CDR3 is 12 residues. The CDR3 bases are TGTGCCAGCAGCTTCGGTGATCAGCCCCAGCATTTT. Translating gives CASSFGDQPQHF.

This chain links TRBV9 with TRBJ1-1; the D is unclear. The V gene lost 0 bases and the J gene lost 1 base, with 4 bases spanning the gap. CDR1 and CDR2 from the germline V gene are SGDLS and YYNGEE. This CDR3 comprises 13 residues. CDR3 amino acids: CASSVDGNTEAFF. The CDR3 nucleotides are TGTGCCAGCAGCGTAGACGGGAACACTGAAGCTTTCTTT.

The chain uses TRBV28 and TRBJ2-3; D might be TRBD1 (6 bases). Germline assignment: CDR1 MDHEN and CDR2 SYDVKM. V was clipped by 7 bases and J by 1 base, with 15 bases between them. The CDR3 sequence is 15 residues long. This CDR3 is CASTLQGSGTDTQYF. The CDR3 nucleotides read TGTGCCAGCACTCTCCAGGGGTCGGGCACAGATACGCAGTATTTT.

The rearrangement links TRBV9 to TRBJ2-2; 10 bases match TRBD1. This CDR3 region has 15 residues. The junction had 3 bases not matched to a gene; V was cut back by 3 bases and J by 4 bases. Germline V gene sequence: CDR1 SGDLS, CDR2 YYNGEE. CDR3 coding DNA: TGTGCCAGCAGCGCCGGGACAGGGGCCACCGGGGAGCTGTTTTTT. This sequence encodes CASSAGTGATGELFF.

V gene TRBV13 combines with J gene TRBJ1-6; D call uncertain. V gave up 5 bases and J gave up 8 bases, with 25 bases separating them. The V gene's germline CDR1 is PRHDT and CDR2 FYEKMQ (reference sequence). The CDR3 runs to 18 residues. For the CDR3, the DNA is TGTGCCAGCAGCCCTTACCCGTCGGGAGACATTTTGGATTCACCCCTCCACTTT. It is translated as CASSPYPSGDILDSPLHF.

V gene TRBV7-9 combines with J gene TRBJ1-5; TRBD1 matches at 8 bases. V dropped 5 bases and J dropped 1; count of bases not matched to a gene: 7. The CDR3 is 16 amino acids. CDR1 and CDR2 from the germline V gene are SEHNR and FQNEAQ (reference sequence). The CDR3 here is CASSHGQGGSNQPQHF. CDR3 bases: TGTGCCAGCAGCCATGGACAGGGCGGGAGCAATCAGCCCCAGCATTTT.

This chain joins TRBV5-1 and TRBJ2-3; maybe TRBD2 (6 bases). Germline CDR1 is SGHRS and CDR2 is YFSETQ. This CDR3 is built from 12 residues. V was trimmed by 4 bases and J by 8 bases, leaving 11 bases between them. The DNA for the CDR3 is TGCGCCAGCAGCAGGGACTCCGGTACGCAGTATTTT. Its translation is CASSRDSGTQYF.

The gene calls are TRBV18 and TRBJ1-4; the match to TRBD1 covers 8 bases. V gave up 3 bases and J gave up 4 bases; unmatched junction bases: 4. Germline V gives CDR1 KGHSH, CDR2 LQKENI. The CDR3 sequence is 15 residues long. The CDR3 is CASSPRTGLNEKLFF. The CDR3 coding sequence is TGTGCCAGCTCACCCCGGACAGGGCTTAATGAAAAACTGTTTTTT. The entire variable domain, with the rest obtained from reference TRBV18 and TRBJ1-4, is as follows: NAGVMQNPRHLVRRRGQEARLRCSPMKGHSHVYWYRQLPEEGLKFMVYLQKENIIDESGMPKERFSAEFPKEGPSILRIQQVVRGDSAAYFCASSPRTGLNEKLFFGSGTQLSVL.

This clone came up a few times. The chain couples TRBV25-1 to TRBJ1-1; the D gene is possibly TRBD1 (6 bases). Trimming took 5 bases from V and 11 from J, leaving 24 bases between them. Germline V lookup: CDR1 MGHDK, CDR2 SYGVNS. CDR3 length: 15 amino acids. The DNA of the CDR3 is TGTGCCAGCAGTAAACTGGACAGTGCAGAACCGATCGCTTTCTTT. It is translated as CASSKLDSAEPIAFF. Full variable domain (remainder filled in from reference TRBV25-1 and TRBJ1-1): EADIYQTPRYLVIGTGKKITLECSQTMGHDKMYWYQQDPGMELHLIHYSYGVNSTEKGDLSSESTVSRIRTEHFPLTLESARPSHTSQYLCASSKLDSAEPIAFFGQGTRLTVV.

The rearrangement joins TRBV18 to TRBJ2-3; 10 bases fit TRBD2. The germline gives CDR1 KGHSH, CDR2 LQKENI. CDR3 length: 15 residues. Germline trimming cut 3 bases from V and 11 bases from J; bases unmatched to any gene: 11. The CDR3 DNA sequence: TGTGCCAGCTCACCCCTAGCGGGAGCGAAAAAATGGCAGTATTTT. Its protein is CASSPLAGAKKWQYF. The full variable domain, in which reference TRBV18 and TRBJ2-3 provide the parts outside the CDR3, is NAGVMQNPRHLVRRRGQEARLRCSPMKGHSHVYWYRQLPEEGLKFMVYLQKENIIDESGMPKERFSAEFPKEGPSILRIQQVVRGDSAAYFCASSPLAGAKKWQYFGPGTRLTVL.

Comment on this clone: The same CDR3 also results from other DNA sequences found in this sample. The V gene is TRBV14, the J gene TRBJ2-3; 8 bases map to TRBD1. Germline CDR1 reads SGHDN; CDR2 reads FVKESK. V lost 2 bases, J lost 3 bases, and 1 base stayed unmatched. The length of the CDR3 is 14 residues. The CDR3 region is CASSQRQGTDTQYF. The CDR3 DNA follows: TGTGCCAGCAGCCAACGACAGGGGACAGATACGCAGTATTTT.

J is TRBJ1-5 and V is TRBV30, with 9 bases identical to TRBD1. Per the germline V gene, CDR1 is GTSNPN and CDR2 is SVGIG (reference sequence). The V segment lost 3 bases and the J segment 5 bases; nucleotides outside the gene matches: 11. The CDR3 extends over 16 amino acids. DNA of the CDR3: TGTGCCTGGAGCACTGGGGACAGGGCAATCGATCAGCCCCAGCATTTT. It specifies CAWSTGDRAIDQPQHF. The full variable domain, its missing parts supplied by reference TRBV30 and TRBJ1-5, is SQTIHQWPATLVQPVGSPLSLECTVEGTSNPNLYWYRQAAGRGLQLLFYSVGIGQISSEVPQNLSASRPQDRQFILSSKKLLLSDSGFYLCAWSTGDRAIDQPQHFGDGTRLSIL.

This clone occurred once. The chain joins TRBV23-1 to TRBJ2-2, with TRBD2 identical over 8 bases. TRBV23-1 is an ORF, with its function uncertain. After removal of 2 bases from V and 5 bases from J, the junction contained 10 bases not matched to a gene. This CDR3 has 17 amino acids. CDR3 residues: CASSQPRGGDGTGELFF. For the CDR3, the DNA is TGCGCCAGCAGTCAACCTCGGGGGGGAGACGGGACCGGGGAGCTGTTTTTT.

This clone showed up just once. The chain employs TRBV7-2 and TRBJ2-7, with 7 bases matching TRBD2. V shed 2 bases and J 3 bases; nucleotides not matched to a gene: 4. Germline CDR1 and CDR2: SGHTA and FQGNSA. This CDR3 region has 14 residues. In DNA form, the CDR3 reads TGTGCCAGCAGCTTAAGTCTAGCGGACTACGAGCAGTACTTC. Translation gives CASSLSLADYEQYF.

The J gene is TRBJ2-5, the V gene TRBV7-9; a possible D gene is TRBD1 (6 bases). V shed 8 bases and J shed 1 base, with 11 bases lying between them. There are 13 residues in the CDR3. Per the germline V gene, CDR1 is SEHNR and CDR2 is FQNEAQ (reference sequence). The CDR3 DNA is TGTGCCAGCGGGGCAGGGGCCCAAGAGACCCAGTACTTC. The encoded protein is CASGAGAQETQYF.

The gene calls are TRBV7-9 and TRBJ2-2, with a weak D call TRBD2 (6 bases). Germline V gene lookup returns CDR1 SEHNR and CDR2 FQNEAQ (reference sequence). The CDR3 loop spans 17 amino acids. V lost 5 bases to trimming and J lost 7 bases, with 23 bases between them. In nucleotides, the CDR3 is TGTGCCAGCAGCCCACCCTTGAGGAGGGATTCGCACGGGGAGCTGTTTTTT. Amino acids: CASSPPLRRDSHGELFF.